This T cell receptor beta chain was retrieved from a study of T cells in Graves' hyperthyroidism and ophthalmopathy. Study-level information: The authors collected peripheral blood at initial diagnosis, before any treatment. Regarding the study as a whole: Most clonotypes that expanded in the thyroid above 0.001 also showed up in blood.

The V end lost 1 base, the J end lost 5 bases, and 17 bases lay between the germline ends. This CDR3 has 16 amino acids. In germline, CDR1 is MNHEY, CDR2 SVGAGI. For the diagnoses, clinical symptoms, serum thyroxine and TRAb, thyroid ultrasound and orbital computed tomography were used. The PBMCs were sourced from fresh peripheral blood (about 10 ml). Amplified TCR beta CDR3 regions came from RNA transcripts. First-round RT-PCR targeting the TCR CDR3 was performed with the HTBI primer set. TCRdb re-called the multiplex PCR reads through MiXCR, storing one row per CDR3 protein. In the table there are some 550,000 distinct CDR3 sequences, less than 25% of which are singletons. Details on this clonotype: Its antigen is as yet unknown.

The genes are TRBV6-5 and TRBJ1-1, with D unresolved. The sequence derives from a man aged 18 to 29 with Graves' hyperthyroidism. Sequenced sample: blood. In nucleotides, the CDR3 is TGTGCCAGCAGTTACTTCCCCCAGACGCGGGGAACTGAAGCTTTCTTT. Protein: CASSYFPQTRGTEAFF.